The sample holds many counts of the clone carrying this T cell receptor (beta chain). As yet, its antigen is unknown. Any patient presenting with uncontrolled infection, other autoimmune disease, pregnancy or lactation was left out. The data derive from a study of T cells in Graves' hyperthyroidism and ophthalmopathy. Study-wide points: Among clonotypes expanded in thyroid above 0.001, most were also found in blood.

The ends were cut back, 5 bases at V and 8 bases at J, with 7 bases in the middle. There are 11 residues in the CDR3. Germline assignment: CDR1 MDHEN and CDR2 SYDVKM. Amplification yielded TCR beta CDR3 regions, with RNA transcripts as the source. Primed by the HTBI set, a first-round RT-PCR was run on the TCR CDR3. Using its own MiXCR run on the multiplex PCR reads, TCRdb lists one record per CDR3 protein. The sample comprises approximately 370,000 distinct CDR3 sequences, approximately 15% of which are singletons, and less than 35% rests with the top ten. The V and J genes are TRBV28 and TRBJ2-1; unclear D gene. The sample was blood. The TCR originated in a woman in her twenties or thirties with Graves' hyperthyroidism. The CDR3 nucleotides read TGTGCCAGCAGTCCTAGGGATGAGCAGTTCTTC. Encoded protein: CASSPRDEQFF.